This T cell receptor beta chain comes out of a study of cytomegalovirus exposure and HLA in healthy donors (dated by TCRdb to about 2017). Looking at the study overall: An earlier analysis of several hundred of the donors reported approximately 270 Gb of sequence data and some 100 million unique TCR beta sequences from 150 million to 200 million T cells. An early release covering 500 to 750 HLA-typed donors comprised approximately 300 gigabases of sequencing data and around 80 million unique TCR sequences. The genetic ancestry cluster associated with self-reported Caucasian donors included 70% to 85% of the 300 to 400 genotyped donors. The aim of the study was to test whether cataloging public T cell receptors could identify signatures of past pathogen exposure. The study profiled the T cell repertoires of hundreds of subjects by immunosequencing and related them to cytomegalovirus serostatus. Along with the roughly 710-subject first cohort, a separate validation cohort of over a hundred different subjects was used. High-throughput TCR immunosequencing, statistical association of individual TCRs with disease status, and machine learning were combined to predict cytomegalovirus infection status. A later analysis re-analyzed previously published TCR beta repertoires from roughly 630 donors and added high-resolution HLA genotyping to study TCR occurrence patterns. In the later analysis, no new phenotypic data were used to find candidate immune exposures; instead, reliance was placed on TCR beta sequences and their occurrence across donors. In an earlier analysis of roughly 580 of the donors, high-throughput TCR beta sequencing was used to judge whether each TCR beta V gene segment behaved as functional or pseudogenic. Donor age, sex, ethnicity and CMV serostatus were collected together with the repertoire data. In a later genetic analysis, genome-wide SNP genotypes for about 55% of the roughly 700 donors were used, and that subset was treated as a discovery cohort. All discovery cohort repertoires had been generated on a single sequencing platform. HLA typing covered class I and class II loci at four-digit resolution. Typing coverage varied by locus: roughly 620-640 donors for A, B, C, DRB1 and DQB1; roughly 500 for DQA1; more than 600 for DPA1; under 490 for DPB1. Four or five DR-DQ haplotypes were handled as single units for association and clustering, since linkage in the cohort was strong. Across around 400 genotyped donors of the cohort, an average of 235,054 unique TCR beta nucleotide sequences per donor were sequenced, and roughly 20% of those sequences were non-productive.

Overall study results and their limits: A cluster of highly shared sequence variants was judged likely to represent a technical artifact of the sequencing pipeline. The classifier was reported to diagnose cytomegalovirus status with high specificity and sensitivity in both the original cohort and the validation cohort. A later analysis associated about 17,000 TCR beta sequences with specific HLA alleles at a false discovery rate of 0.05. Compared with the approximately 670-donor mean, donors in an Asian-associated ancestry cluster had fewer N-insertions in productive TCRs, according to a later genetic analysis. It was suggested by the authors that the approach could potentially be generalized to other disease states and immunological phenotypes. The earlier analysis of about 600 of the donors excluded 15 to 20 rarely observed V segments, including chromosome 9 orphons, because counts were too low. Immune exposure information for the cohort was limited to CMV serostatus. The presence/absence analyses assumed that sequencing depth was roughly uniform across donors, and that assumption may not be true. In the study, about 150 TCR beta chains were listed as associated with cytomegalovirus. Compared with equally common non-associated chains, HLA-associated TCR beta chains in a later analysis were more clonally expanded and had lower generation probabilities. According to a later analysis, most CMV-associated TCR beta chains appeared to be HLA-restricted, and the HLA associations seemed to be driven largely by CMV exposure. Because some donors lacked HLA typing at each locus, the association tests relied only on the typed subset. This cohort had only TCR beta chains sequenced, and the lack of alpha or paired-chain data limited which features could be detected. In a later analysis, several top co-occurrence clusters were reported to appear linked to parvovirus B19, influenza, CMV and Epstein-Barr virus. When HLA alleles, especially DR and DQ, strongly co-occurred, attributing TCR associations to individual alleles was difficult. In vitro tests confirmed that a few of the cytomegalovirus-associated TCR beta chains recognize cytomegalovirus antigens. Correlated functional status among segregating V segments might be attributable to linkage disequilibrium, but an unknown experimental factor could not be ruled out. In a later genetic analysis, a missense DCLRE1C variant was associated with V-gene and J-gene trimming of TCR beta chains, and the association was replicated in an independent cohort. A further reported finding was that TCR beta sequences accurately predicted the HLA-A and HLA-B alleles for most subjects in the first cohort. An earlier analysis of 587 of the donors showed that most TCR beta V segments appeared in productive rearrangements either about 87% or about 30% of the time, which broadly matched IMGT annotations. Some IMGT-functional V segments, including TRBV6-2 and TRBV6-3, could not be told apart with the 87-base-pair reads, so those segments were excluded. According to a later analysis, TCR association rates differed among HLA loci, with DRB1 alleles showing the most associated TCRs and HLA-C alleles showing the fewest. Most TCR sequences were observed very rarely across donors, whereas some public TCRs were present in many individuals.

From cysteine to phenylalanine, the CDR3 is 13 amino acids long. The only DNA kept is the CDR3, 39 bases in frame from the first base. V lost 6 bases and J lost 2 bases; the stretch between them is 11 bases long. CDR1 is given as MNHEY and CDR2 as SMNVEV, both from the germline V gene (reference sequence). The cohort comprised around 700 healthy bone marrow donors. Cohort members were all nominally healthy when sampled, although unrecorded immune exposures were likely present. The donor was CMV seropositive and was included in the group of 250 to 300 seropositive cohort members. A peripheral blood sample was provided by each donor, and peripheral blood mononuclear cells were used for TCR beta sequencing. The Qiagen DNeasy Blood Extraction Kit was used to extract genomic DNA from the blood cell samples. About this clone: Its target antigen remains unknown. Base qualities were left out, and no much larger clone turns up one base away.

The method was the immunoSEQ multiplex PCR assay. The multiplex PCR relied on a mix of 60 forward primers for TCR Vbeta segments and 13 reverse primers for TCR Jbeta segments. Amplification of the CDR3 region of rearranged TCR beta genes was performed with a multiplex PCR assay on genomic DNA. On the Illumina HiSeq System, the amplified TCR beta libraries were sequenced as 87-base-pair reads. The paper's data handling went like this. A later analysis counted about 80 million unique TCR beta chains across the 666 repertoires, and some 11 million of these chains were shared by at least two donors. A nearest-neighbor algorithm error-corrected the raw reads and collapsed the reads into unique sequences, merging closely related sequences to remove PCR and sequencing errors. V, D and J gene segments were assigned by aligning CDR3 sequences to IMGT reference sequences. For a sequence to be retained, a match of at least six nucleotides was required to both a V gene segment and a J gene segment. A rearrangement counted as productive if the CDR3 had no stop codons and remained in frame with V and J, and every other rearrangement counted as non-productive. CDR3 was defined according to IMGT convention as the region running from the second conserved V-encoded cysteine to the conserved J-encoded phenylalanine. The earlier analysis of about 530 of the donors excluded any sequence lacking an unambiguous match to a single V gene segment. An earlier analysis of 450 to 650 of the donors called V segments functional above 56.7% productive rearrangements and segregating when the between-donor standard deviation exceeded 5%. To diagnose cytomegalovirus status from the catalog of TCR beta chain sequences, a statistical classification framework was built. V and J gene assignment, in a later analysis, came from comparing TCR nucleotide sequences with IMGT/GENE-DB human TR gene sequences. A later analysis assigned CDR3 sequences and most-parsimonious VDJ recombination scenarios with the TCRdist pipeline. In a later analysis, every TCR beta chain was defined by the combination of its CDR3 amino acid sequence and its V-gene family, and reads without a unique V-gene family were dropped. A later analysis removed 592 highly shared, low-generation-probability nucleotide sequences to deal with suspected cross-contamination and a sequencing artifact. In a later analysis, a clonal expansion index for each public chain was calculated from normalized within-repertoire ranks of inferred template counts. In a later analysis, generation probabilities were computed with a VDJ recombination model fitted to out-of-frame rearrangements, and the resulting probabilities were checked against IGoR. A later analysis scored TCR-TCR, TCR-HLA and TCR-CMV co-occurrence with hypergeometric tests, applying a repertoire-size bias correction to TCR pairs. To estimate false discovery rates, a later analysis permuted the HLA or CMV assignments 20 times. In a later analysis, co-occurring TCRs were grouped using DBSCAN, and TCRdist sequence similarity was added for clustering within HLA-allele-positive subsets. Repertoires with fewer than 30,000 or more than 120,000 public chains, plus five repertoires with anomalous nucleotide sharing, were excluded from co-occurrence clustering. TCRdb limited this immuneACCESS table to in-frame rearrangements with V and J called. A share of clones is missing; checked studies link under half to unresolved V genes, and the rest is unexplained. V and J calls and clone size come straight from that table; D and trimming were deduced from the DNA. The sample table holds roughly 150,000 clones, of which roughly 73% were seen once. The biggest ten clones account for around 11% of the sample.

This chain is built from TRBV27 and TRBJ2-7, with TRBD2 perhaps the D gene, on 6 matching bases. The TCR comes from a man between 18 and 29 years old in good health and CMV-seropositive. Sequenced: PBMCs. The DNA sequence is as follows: TGTGCCAGCAGGCGGGACGGGACCTACGAGCAGTACTTC. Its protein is CASRRDGTYEQYF.